The clone carrying this TCR beta chain was observed a few times. Its antigen remains unidentified. This sample stems from a study of cytomegalovirus exposure and HLA in healthy donors. Study-level findings and limits: A later analysis showed TCR association rates differing by HLA locus, peaking at DRB1 and lowest at HLA-C. In a later analysis, most CMV-associated TCR beta chains appeared HLA-restricted. Roughly even sequencing depth across donors was the assumption behind the presence/absence analyses. The classifier reportedly diagnosed cytomegalovirus status with high sensitivity and specificity.

There are 16 residues in the CDR3. CDR1 is MNHEY, CDR2 SMNVEV, per germline (reference sequence). J lost 5 bases, V lost 5 bases, and 6 bases had no gene match. The PCR was carried out with 60 Vbeta primers and 13 Jbeta primers. Using immunoSEQ multiplex PCR, the repertoire was profiled, and TCRdb retains in-frame clones only, with some absent. The repertoire holds fewer than 110,000 clones, roughly 80% seen once, with over 4% in the top ten. The chain combines TRBV27 with TRBJ2-3, with 14 bases aligning to TRBD2. This TCR derives from a man aged 50 to 60 in good health and CMV-seropositive. The specimen sequenced was PBMCs. The CDR3 DNA follows: TGTGCCAGCAGTGTAAGACTAGCGGGAGGGGGAGATACGCAGTATTTT. Its translation is CASSVRLAGGGDTQYF.